These T cell receptor beta chains were read from a single sample in a study of STAT3 mutations in large granular lymphocyte leukemia. Sequencing used immunoSEQ multiplex PCR; TCRdb keeps in-frame clones, though not all of them. Counted here are 10,000 to 15,000 clones, around 90% occurring once; the ten biggest clones make up about 12%. The sequencing sample was made of PBMCs. Receptors were obtained from a human donor with T large granular lymphocyte leukemia. Some clones in this sample may be carry-over from other donors' samples. CDR3s include the opening cysteine and the closing phenylalanine or tryptophan. Each record gives: D gene, J gene, clone size, V gene, CDR3 DNA, CDR3 protein. D genes are given only for firm matches. For some rows the clone size is stated as once, few or many, or as a class when expanded; others skip it.

d_gene: TRBD1; j_gene: TRBJ2-7; abundance: NA; v_gene: TRBV18; CDR3nt: TGTGCCAGCTCACCAGCGGCAGGGGGCTACGAGCAGTACTTC; CDR3aa: CASSPAAGGYEQYF
d_gene: NA; j_gene: TRBJ2-7; abundance: NA; v_gene: TRBV2; CDR3nt: TGTGCCAGCAGCCCCGGAGATCGTTACTCCTACGAGCAGTACTTC; CDR3aa: CASSPGDRYSYEQYF
d_gene: NA; j_gene: TRBJ1-4; abundance: once; v_gene: TRBV28; CDR3nt: TGTGCCAGCAGTCCGACAGGAGAAACTAATGAAAAACTGTTTTTT; CDR3aa: CASSPTGETNEKLFF
d_gene: NA; j_gene: TRBJ1-3; abundance: NA; v_gene: TRBV10-2; CDR3nt: TGCGCCAGCAGTGAGTTTCAAGGGACCGCGGACCTCTCTGGAAACACCATATATTTT; CDR3aa: CASSEFQGTADLSGNTIYF
d_gene: TRBD2; j_gene: TRBJ2-3; abundance: NA; v_gene: TRBV9; CDR3nt: TGTGCCAGCAGCGTAGATGTTACTAGCGAGACTCTCACAGATACGCAGTATTTT; CDR3aa: CASSVDVTSETLTDTQYF
d_gene: NA; j_gene: TRBJ1-2; abundance: NA; v_gene: TRBV29-1; CDR3nt: TGCAGCGTTGAACAGGGAGCCTATGGCTACACCTTC; CDR3aa: CSVEQGAYGYTF
d_gene: NA; j_gene: TRBJ1-2; abundance: NA; v_gene: TRBV10-3; CDR3nt: TGTGCCATTCCCGATACGGTTAACTATGGCTACACCTTC; CDR3aa: CAIPDTVNYGYTF
d_gene: NA; j_gene: TRBJ2-3; abundance: NA; v_gene: TRBV29-1; CDR3nt: TGCAGCGTTGTGGGGGTTAGCACAGATACGCAGTATTTT; CDR3aa: CSVVGVSTDTQYF
d_gene: TRBD1; j_gene: TRBJ2-6; abundance: NA; v_gene: TRBV14; CDR3nt: TGTGCCAGCAGCCCCCCCGGGACAGGGGTCTCTGGGGCCAACGTCCTGACTTTC; CDR3aa: CASSPPGTGVSGANVLTF
d_gene: NA; j_gene: TRBJ1-5; abundance: NA; v_gene: TRBV5-1; CDR3nt: TGCGCCAGGCCCCAAGGGGCGAATCAGCCCCAGCATTTT; CDR3aa: CARPQGANQPQHF
d_gene: NA; j_gene: TRBJ1-4; abundance: NA; v_gene: TRBV30; CDR3nt: TGTGCCTGGAGAGGGGGATCTAATGAAAAACTGTTTTTT; CDR3aa: CAWRGGSNEKLFF
d_gene: NA; j_gene: TRBJ1-2; abundance: NA; v_gene: TRBV9; CDR3nt: TGTGCCAGCAGCGTTGGGGGGGCGCGTGACTACACCTTC; CDR3aa: CASSVGGARDYTF
d_gene: NA; j_gene: TRBJ2-5; abundance: NA; v_gene: TRBV20-1; CDR3nt: TGCGGCAGTGGTCAAGAGACCCAGTACTTC; CDR3aa: CGSGQETQYF
d_gene: NA; j_gene: TRBJ2-5; abundance: NA; v_gene: TRBV7-6; CDR3nt: TGTGCCAGCAGTATACGGGGAGACGGGGAGACCCAGTACTTC; CDR3aa: CASSIRGDGETQYF
d_gene: TRBD1; j_gene: TRBJ1-4; abundance: NA; v_gene: TRBV30; CDR3nt: TGTGCCTGGACCGATCCCAGGGGGTTGGATGAAAAACTGTTTTTT; CDR3aa: CAWTDPRGLDEKLFF
d_gene: NA; j_gene: TRBJ2-7; abundance: NA; v_gene: TRBV7-2; CDR3nt: TGTGCCAGCAGCCCCTGGAGGGGGCCCTACGAGCAGTACTTC; CDR3aa: CASSPWRGPYEQYF
d_gene: NA; j_gene: TRBJ1-1; abundance: NA; v_gene: TRBV7-2; CDR3nt: TGTGCCAGCAGCCTACAGGGTTCTCCCCTGAACACTGAAGCTTTCTTT; CDR3aa: CASSLQGSPLNTEAFF
d_gene: NA; j_gene: TRBJ1-5; abundance: NA; v_gene: TRBV4-1; CDR3nt: TGCGCCAGCAGCCAAGTAAACGGAGCCCAGCCCCAGCATTTT; CDR3aa: CASSQVNGAQPQHF
d_gene: TRBD1; j_gene: TRBJ1-2; abundance: NA; v_gene: TRBV27; CDR3nt: TGTGCCAGCAGTTCCCGGACAGGGGGCGAAACGGGGCGCTATGGCTACACCTTC; CDR3aa: CASSSRTGGETGRYGYTF
d_gene: NA; j_gene: TRBJ2-3; abundance: NA; v_gene: TRBV11-2; CDR3nt: TGTGCCAGCAGCCAGGGTGGGGGCACAGATACGCAGTATTTT; CDR3aa: CASSQGGGTDTQYF
d_gene: TRBD2; j_gene: TRBJ2-7; abundance: NA; v_gene: TRBV11-2; CDR3nt: TGTGCCAGCAGGTGGGCGGGAGGGGCCGAAGAGCAGTACTTC; CDR3aa: CASRWAGGAEEQYF
d_gene: NA; j_gene: TRBJ1-2; abundance: NA; v_gene: TRBV7-9; CDR3nt: TGTGCCAGCACCCCGAGTGGGGCGTTGAGCTACACCTTC; CDR3aa: CASTPSGALSYTF
d_gene: NA; j_gene: TRBJ2-1; abundance: NA; v_gene: TRBV7-3; CDR3nt: TGTGCCAGCAGCCTTGAGAGCTCCTACAATGAGCAGTTCTTC; CDR3aa: CASSLESSYNEQFF
d_gene: NA; j_gene: TRBJ1-3; abundance: NA; v_gene: TRBV15; CDR3nt: TGTGCCACCAGCAGAGTCAGGAAAGCCTACTCTGGAAACACCATATATTTT; CDR3aa: CATSRVRKAYSGNTIYF
d_gene: TRBD1; j_gene: TRBJ1-2; abundance: NA; v_gene: TRBV7-9; CDR3nt: TGTGCCAGCAGCTCCATGACAGGGAACTATGGCTACACCTTC; CDR3aa: CASSSMTGNYGYTF
d_gene: TRBD1; j_gene: TRBJ1-6; abundance: NA; v_gene: TRBV5-1; CDR3nt: TGCGCCAGCAGCATCGGGGACAGGGGCAGTTCACCCCTCCACTTT; CDR3aa: CASSIGDRGSSPLHF
d_gene: TRBD2; j_gene: TRBJ2-3; abundance: NA; v_gene: TRBV5-1; CDR3nt: TGCGCCAGCAGTCTCGGACTAGCAACAGATACGCAGTATTTT; CDR3aa: CASSLGLATDTQYF
d_gene: TRBD1; j_gene: TRBJ2-5; abundance: NA; v_gene: TRBV5-1; CDR3nt: TGCGCCAGCAGCCGAGCCTCGACAGGGGAAGAGACCCAGTACTTC; CDR3aa: CASSRASTGEETQYF
d_gene: TRBD2; j_gene: TRBJ2-3; abundance: once; v_gene: TRBV18; CDR3nt: TGTGCCAGCTCACGACGACAGGGCCGGACTAGCGGTCACCCCGAAGGCCCAGATACGCAGTATTTT; CDR3aa: CASSRRQGRTSGHPEGPDTQYF
d_gene: TRBD1; j_gene: TRBJ1-1; abundance: NA; v_gene: TRBV2; CDR3nt: TGTGCCAGCAGTGAAGAGGGGGCCCTCAACACTGAAGCTTTCTTT; CDR3aa: CASSEEGALNTEAFF
d_gene: TRBD1; j_gene: TRBJ1-2; abundance: NA; v_gene: TRBV27; CDR3nt: TGTGCCAGCAGGTTGGGACAGGGGGCCAGTATCACCTTC; CDR3aa: CASRLGQGASITF
d_gene: NA; j_gene: TRBJ2-1; abundance: few; v_gene: TRBV7-2; CDR3nt: TGTGCCAGCCTTGGGCCCCCTAACTACAATGAGCAGTTCTTC; CDR3aa: CASLGPPNYNEQFF
d_gene: NA; j_gene: TRBJ1-3; abundance: NA; v_gene: TRBV9; CDR3nt: TGTGCCAGCAGCGACCAGGAGTCCGGAAACACCATATATTTT; CDR3aa: CASSDQESGNTIYF
d_gene: NA; j_gene: TRBJ1-5; abundance: NA; v_gene: TRBV15; CDR3nt: TGTGCCACCAGCAGAGATCTGCTGGCAGTAAGTAATCAGCCCCAGCATTTT; CDR3aa: CATSRDLLAVSNQPQHF
d_gene: NA; j_gene: TRBJ1-5; abundance: NA; v_gene: TRBV7-2; CDR3nt: TGTGCCAGCAGCTTACTACCCCGGGGACAGCCCCAGCATTTT; CDR3aa: CASSLLPRGQPQHF
d_gene: NA; j_gene: TRBJ1-3; abundance: NA; v_gene: TRBV18; CDR3nt: TGTGCCAGCTCACGAGACCTCTTTGGCGCTGGAAACACCATATATTTT; CDR3aa: CASSRDLFGAGNTIYF
d_gene: TRBD1; j_gene: TRBJ1-5; abundance: NA; v_gene: TRBV28; CDR3nt: TGTGCCAGCAGTCAGGGGGTATGGCAGCCCCAGCATTTT; CDR3aa: CASSQGVWQPQHF
d_gene: NA; j_gene: TRBJ1-2; abundance: NA; v_gene: TRBV28; CDR3nt: TGTGCCAGCACTGGGGTTCACTATGGCTACACCTTC; CDR3aa: CASTGVHYGYTF
d_gene: NA; j_gene: TRBJ1-5; abundance: NA; v_gene: TRBV6-1; CDR3nt: TGTGCCACCACCAAGGGTAGCAATCAGCCCCAGCATTTT; CDR3aa: CATTKGSNQPQHF
d_gene: NA; j_gene: TRBJ1-1; abundance: NA; v_gene: TRBV18; CDR3nt: TGTGCCAGCTCACCCCGGGGAATTGGTGACACTGAAGCTTTCTTT; CDR3aa: CASSPRGIGDTEAFF
d_gene: NA; j_gene: TRBJ1-1; abundance: NA; v_gene: TRBV27; CDR3nt: TGTGCCAGCAGTTTATTGTTCCCAGGGCGGGACACTGAAGCTTTCTTT; CDR3aa: CASSLLFPGRDTEAFF
d_gene: NA; j_gene: TRBJ1-1; abundance: NA; v_gene: TRBV28; CDR3nt: TGTGCCAGCAGGGGGCCTTACCCAAACACTGAAGCTTTCTTT; CDR3aa: CASRGPYPNTEAFF
d_gene: NA; j_gene: TRBJ2-5; abundance: NA; v_gene: TRBV5-1; CDR3nt: TGCGCCAGCAGCTTGAAGCAAGAGACCCAGTACTTC; CDR3aa: CASSLKQETQYF
d_gene: NA; j_gene: TRBJ2-2; abundance: NA; v_gene: TRBV6-6; CDR3nt: TGTGCCAGCAGTTACCGCGTCGGGAACGGGGAGCTGTTTTTT; CDR3aa: CASSYRVGNGELFF
d_gene: NA; j_gene: TRBJ1-4; abundance: NA; v_gene: TRBV2; CDR3nt: TGTGCCAGCAATGGGGGGCTCGAAAAACTGTTTTTT; CDR3aa: CASNGGLEKLFF
d_gene: NA; j_gene: TRBJ1-1; abundance: NA; v_gene: TRBV7-3; CDR3nt: TGTGCCAGCAGCTTAACATTACAAGGGGAAGCTTTCTTT; CDR3aa: CASSLTLQGEAFF
d_gene: TRBD1; j_gene: TRBJ1-6; abundance: once; v_gene: TRBV6-6; CDR3nt: TGTGCCAGCAGTTACACCGGGACAGCCAAAGATTCACCCCTCCACTTT; CDR3aa: CASSYTGTAKDSPLHF
d_gene: NA; j_gene: TRBJ2-7; abundance: NA; v_gene: TRBV6-6; CDR3nt: TGTGCCAGCAGTGTCCAATACGAGCAGTACTTC; CDR3aa: CASSVQYEQYF
d_gene: TRBD1; j_gene: TRBJ2-3; abundance: NA; v_gene: TRBV7-3; CDR3nt: TGTGCCAGCAGCTTAGGGACAGCCACAGATACGCAGTATTTT; CDR3aa: CASSLGTATDTQYF
d_gene: NA; j_gene: TRBJ1-6; abundance: NA; v_gene: TRBV28; CDR3nt: TGTGCCAGCAGAGGGGGATTAGCATCACCCCTCCACTTT; CDR3aa: CASRGGLASPLHF
d_gene: NA; j_gene: TRBJ2-5; abundance: NA; v_gene: TRBV5-4; CDR3nt: TGTGCCAGCAGCTTTTCTAACAGGGAAGAGACCCAGTACTTC; CDR3aa: CASSFSNREETQYF
d_gene: NA; j_gene: TRBJ1-1; abundance: NA; v_gene: TRBV29-1; CDR3nt: TGCAGCGTTCACCTGCAGGGAAGTACTGAAGCTTTCTTT; CDR3aa: CSVHLQGSTEAFF
d_gene: TRBD1; j_gene: TRBJ2-5; abundance: NA; v_gene: TRBV9; CDR3nt: TGTGCCAGCTCGGGGACAGGGTGGGAGACCCAGTACTTC; CDR3aa: CASSGTGWETQYF
d_gene: NA; j_gene: TRBJ1-1; abundance: NA; v_gene: TRBV5-4; CDR3nt: TGTGCCAGCAGCTTGGACCCCCAAGGCTATGAAGCTTTCTTT; CDR3aa: CASSLDPQGYEAFF